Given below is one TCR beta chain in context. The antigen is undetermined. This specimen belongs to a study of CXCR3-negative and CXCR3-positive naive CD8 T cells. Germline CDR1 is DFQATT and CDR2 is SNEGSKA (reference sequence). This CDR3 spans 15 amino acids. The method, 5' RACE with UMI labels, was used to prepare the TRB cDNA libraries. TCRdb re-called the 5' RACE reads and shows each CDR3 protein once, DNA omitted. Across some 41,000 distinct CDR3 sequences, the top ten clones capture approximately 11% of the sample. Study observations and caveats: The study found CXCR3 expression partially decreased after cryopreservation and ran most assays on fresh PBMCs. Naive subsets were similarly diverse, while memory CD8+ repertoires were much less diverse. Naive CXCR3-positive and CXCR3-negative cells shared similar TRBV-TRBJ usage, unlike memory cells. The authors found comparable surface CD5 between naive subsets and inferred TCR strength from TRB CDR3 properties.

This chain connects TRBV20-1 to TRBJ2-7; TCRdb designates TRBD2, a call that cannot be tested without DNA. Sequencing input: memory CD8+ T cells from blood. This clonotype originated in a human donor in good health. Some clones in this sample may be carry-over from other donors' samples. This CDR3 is CSARDVGWASYERYF.